This entry lists 26 T cell receptor beta chains sequenced from one sample in a study of blood T cell repertoires in COVID-19. Clones were sequenced by immunoSEQ multiplex PCR, and TCRdb holds only the in-frame ones, with some missing. The table lists under 300,000 clones, 86% of them singletons. The sequenced sample consisted of peripheral blood. The receptors were gathered from a woman in her twenties or thirties with COVID-19, enrolled during active disease.

The chain uses TRBV5-1 and TRBJ1-3; D not resolved. This CDR3 contains 16 residues. Trimming took off 0 bases at V and 0 bases at J, with 10 bases between the two ends. CDR1 SGHRS and CDR2 YFSETQ come from the germline V gene. CDR3 residues: CASSLGPTGSGNTIYF. The CDR3 bases are TGCGCCAGCAGCTTGGGGCCGACGGGCTCTGGAAACACCATATATTTT.

This chain links TRBV19 with TRBJ1-1; D is unclear. Trimming pared 5 bases from V and 3 bases from J, leaving 10 bases between. The length of the CDR3 is 13 residues. Germline lookup yields CDR1 LNHDA and CDR2 SQIVND (reference sequence). The CDR3 region is CASSWALDTEAFF. The CDR3 DNA is TGTGCCAGTAGTTGGGCTCTTGACACTGAAGCTTTCTTT.

The rearrangement links TRBV9 to TRBJ1-1, with 7 bases aligning to TRBD1. The CDR3 spans 15 residues. Trimming cost V 7 bases and J 3 bases; bases outside gene matches: 12. The germline V gene has CDR1 SGDLS and CDR2 YYNGEE. CDR3 sequence: CASEASTGIYTEAFF. Written as DNA, the CDR3 is TGTGCCAGCGAGGCCTCGACAGGGATCTACACTGAAGCTTTCTTT.

The chain carries TRBV18 and TRBJ2-7, with a possible D match to TRBD2 (5 bases). CDR3 size: 14 residues. Germline V gene sequence: CDR1 KGHSH, CDR2 LQKENI. Trimming removed 5 bases at V and 3 bases at J, with 14 bases between. DNA for the CDR3: TGTGCCAGCTCAACCTCCGGGGATGGCTACGAGCAGTACTTC. As protein: CASSTSGDGYEQYF.

This chain joins TRBV19 and TRBJ2-1; possible D gene TRBD1, 5 bases. The CDR3 length is 13 residues. V gave up 10 bases and J gave up 1 base, with 11 bases separating them. The germline V gene encodes CDR1 LNHDA and CDR2 SQIVND (reference sequence). In DNA form, the CDR3 reads TGTGCCACCACCCAGGGTTCCTACAATGAGCAGTTCTTC. Protein product: CATTQGSYNEQFF.

The rearrangement joins TRBV7-2 to TRBJ2-2; 9 positions match TRBD2. CDR1 is SGHTA and CDR2 is FQGNSA in the germline V gene. The CDR3 runs to 15 residues. J gave up 7 bases and V 1 base, and 4 bases lay outside the gene matches. The CDR3 sequence: CASSLVAGANGELFF. CDR3 coding DNA: TGTGCCAGCAGCTTAGTAGCGGGGGCGAACGGGGAGCTGTTTTTT.

The gene calls are TRBV4-2 and TRBJ2-1; 11 nucleotides align to TRBD2. Germline CDR1 reads LGHNA; CDR2 reads YNFKEQ. This CDR3 region has 15 residues. Trimming took 1 base from V and 12 from J; bases not matched to a gene: 8. CDR3 DNA sequence: TGTGCCAGCAGCCAAGGCGTTAGCGGGGGGGCCTGGCAGTTCTTC. This gives the protein CASSQGVSGGAWQFF.

The chain employs TRBV11-2 and TRBJ2-7; D is ambiguous. V was pared by 5 bases and J by 2 bases, with 16 bases between. This CDR3 has 15 residues. CDR1 and CDR2 from the germline V gene are SGHAT and FQNNGV. CDR3 DNA: TGTGCCAGCAGCGCCCCCTCGTTCCTAACCTACGAGCAGTACTTC. Its translation: CASSAPSFLTYEQYF.

V usage is TRBV6-6 and J usage is TRBJ1-4; 7 bases line up with TRBD1. V lost 6 bases to trimming and J lost 7 bases; unmatched junction nucleotides: 8. CDR1 is MNHNY, CDR2 SVGAGI, per germline (reference sequence). The CDR3 length is 14 residues. CDR3 sequence: CASREGGASEKLFF. The DNA for the CDR3 is TGTGCCAGCAGGGAAGGGGGCGCAAGTGAAAAACTGTTTTTT.

This rearrangement joins TRBV5-8 to TRBJ1-3; a possible D gene is TRBD1 (6 bases). Germline V gene sequence: CDR1 SGHTS, CDR2 YDEGEE. V was shortened by 3 bases and J by 2 bases, with 12 bases between the two germline ends. The CDR3 consists of 15 residues. The DNA of the CDR3 is TGTGCCAGCAGCTACACAGGGACGGCTGGAAACACCATATATTTT. Its translation: CASSYTGTAGNTIYF. Using reference TRBV5-8 and TRBJ1-3 for the parts outside the CDR3, the full variable domain is EAGVTQSPTHLIKTRGQQATLRCSPISGHTSVYWYQQALGLGLQFLLWYDEGEERNRGNFPPRFSGRQFPNYSSELNVNALELEDSALYLCASSYTGTAGNTIYFGEGSWLTVV.

V gene TRBV10-3 combines with J gene TRBJ1-5; tentatively, D is TRBD1 (6 bases). V was pared by 2 bases and J by 9 bases, with 17 bases between. Germline V gives CDR1 ENHRY, CDR2 SYGVKD. This CDR3 has 15 residues. The CDR3 sequence: CAISETDRIFRPQHF. As DNA, the CDR3 is TGTGCCATCAGTGAGACAGACAGGATTTTTCGGCCCCAGCATTTT.

DNA for the CDR3: TGCGCCAGCAGCCGCGCAGGGGGAAACTATGGCTACACCTTC. Translation gives CASSRAGGNYGYTF. The chain uses TRBV5-1 and TRBJ1-2; 7 bases line up with TRBD1. There are 14 residues in the CDR3. Trimming took 4 bases from V and 2 from J; bases not matched to a gene: 5. Germline CDR1 is SGHRS and CDR2 is YFSETQ.

V is TRBV7-9 and J is TRBJ1-2, with 9 bases identical to TRBD1. This CDR3 spans 15 amino acids. Germline CDR1 reads SEHNR; CDR2 reads FQNEAQ (reference sequence). The junction had 6 bases not matched to a gene; V was cut back by 2 bases and J by 5 bases. The CDR3 bases are TGTGCCAGCAGCTTAACCCCCGGACAGGGGTATGGCTACACCTTC. Translated: CASSLTPGQGYGYTF. Full variable domain (rest looked up from reference TRBV7-9 and TRBJ1-2): DTGVSQNPRHKITKRGQNVTFRCDPISEHNRLYWYRQTLGQGPEFLTYFQNEAQLEKSRLLSDRFSAERPKGSFSTLEIQRTEQGDSAMYLCASSLTPGQGYGYTFGSGTRLTVV.

The chain carries TRBV27 and TRBJ1-2, with a tentative D call TRBD1 (5 bases). The CDR3 is made up of 13 amino acids. Germline values: CDR1 MNHEY, CDR2 SMNVEV (reference sequence). V dropped 3 bases and J dropped 6 bases, with 11 bases sitting between them. The DNA of the CDR3 is TGTGCCAGCAGTTTTTCAGGGTCCCATGGCTACACCTTC. Translating gives CASSFSGSHGYTF.

The chain has TRBV2 and TRBJ2-1; 8 bases align to TRBD2. Germline V gene sequence: CDR1 SNHLY, CDR2 FYNNEI. V shed 11 bases, J shed 9 bases, and the junction held 18 bases outside the gene matches. CDR3 length equals 15 residues. CDR3: CAAGERGGFDSEQFF. The CDR3, as DNA: TGTGCCGCAGGGGAACGGGGGGGGTTTGACAGTGAGCAGTTCTTC.

This clone was recorded many times. The chain has TRBV7-2 and TRBJ1-3, with 7 bases identical to TRBD1. Losses at the gene ends were 2 bases for V and 3 bases for J; bases not matched to a gene: 7. This CDR3 contains 16 residues. Germline assignment: CDR1 SGHTA and CDR2 FQGNSA. The CDR3 here is CASSLRPGTVGNTIYF. The CDR3 DNA is TGTGCCAGCAGCTTACGGCCCGGGACAGTTGGAAACACCATATATTTT.

The gene calls are TRBV5-1 and TRBJ1-4, with 9 bases that match TRBD1. Germline loops: CDR1 SGHRS, CDR2 YFSETQ. The V and J ends lost 0 bases and 10 bases, in that order; junction bases with no gene match: 4. CDR3 length: 14 amino acids. Written as DNA, the CDR3 is TGCGCCAGCAGCTTGGGACAGGGGGAGGGAAAACTGTTTTTT. Its translation is CASSLGQGEGKLFF.

The chain has TRBV19 and TRBJ2-2; 8 bases line up with TRBD1. Trimming at V came to 5 bases and at J to 6 bases, leaving 8 bases not matched to a gene. Germline values: CDR1 LNHDA, CDR2 SQIVND (reference sequence). The CDR3 runs 15 residues. The CDR3 loop is CASSLTGGFSGELFF. CDR3 coding DNA: TGTGCCAGTAGTCTAACAGGGGGGTTCTCCGGGGAGCTGTTTTTT.

This chain connects TRBV18 to TRBJ2-3; 7 bases fit TRBD1. The germline V gene encodes CDR1 KGHSH and CDR2 LQKENI. Trimming removed 1 base from V and 4 bases from J; junction bases left unmatched: 14. There are 18 residues in the CDR3. CDR3 nucleotide sequence: TGTGCCAGCTCACCACAGGGGGCGCATGTTGGTGGCGCAGATACGCAGTATTTT. Its translation: CASSPQGAHVGGADTQYF.

CDR3 amino acids: CASRLLSTDTQYF. CDR3 sequence (DNA): TGTGCCAGCAGGCTACTTAGCACAGATACGCAGTATTTT. This chain connects TRBV3-1 (or the pseudogene TRBV3-2) to TRBJ2-3; D gene ambiguous. With 6 bases removed from V and 0 bases from J, the gap between germline ends came to 7 bases. Germline values: CDR1 LGHDT, CDR2 YNNKEL (reference sequence). The CDR3 is 13 residues long.

Note on this clone: An end of the junction differs from the germline gene, which may be a read error. The chain joins TRBV29-1 to TRBJ1-2; 8 bases fit TRBD1. From germline, CDR1 is SQVTM and CDR2 ANQGSEA. This CDR3 has 13 residues. The CDR3 DNA is TGCAGCGTTGCCACGTTGGACAGGGTAACTACCCTTTTC. Translating gives CSVATLDRVTTLF.

This clone showed up just a few times. The rearrangement joins TRBV7-9 to TRBJ1-1; the D gene is possibly TRBD1 (5 bases). Germline V lookup: CDR1 SEHNR, CDR2 FQNEAQ (reference sequence). V shed 1 base and J shed 0 bases, with 6 bases lying between them. The CDR3 runs to 14 residues. The CDR3 region is CASSLEGMNTEAFF. In DNA form, the CDR3 reads TGTGCCAGCAGCTTAGAGGGGATGAACACTGAAGCTTTCTTT. The complete variable domain, with remaining parts taken from reference TRBV7-9 and TRBJ1-1, reads DTGVSQNPRHKITKRGQNVTFRCDPISEHNRLYWYRQTLGQGPEFLTYFQNEAQLEKSRLLSDRFSAERPKGSFSTLEIQRTEQGDSAMYLCASSLEGMNTEAFFGQGTRLTVV.

This rearrangement joins TRBV9 to TRBJ1-4, with 8 bases aligning to TRBD1. This CDR3 contains 15 residues. V lost 0 bases and J lost 8; bases outside the gene matches: 6. CDR1 and CDR2 (germline): SGDLS, YYNGEE. The DNA of the CDR3 is TGTGCCAGCAGCGTAGGGACAGGGTTGAGCGAAAAACTGTTTTTT. This codes for CASSVGTGLSEKLFF.

This clone was seen at least ten times. Additional DNA sequences in this sample encode the identical CDR3. V and J are TRBV5-4 and TRBJ2-1; 12 positions match TRBD2. With 4 bases clipped from V and 7 bases from J, the junction kept 6 bases outside the gene matches. The CDR3 sequence is 15 residues long. Looked up from germline, CDR1 is SGHNT and CDR2 is YYREEE (reference sequence). CDR3 nucleotides: TGTGCCAGCAGCACAGGACTAGCGGGGTTAAATGAGCAGTTCTTC. Amino acids: CASSTGLAGLNEQFF.

The CDR3 reads CASSSNRDSVNEKLFF. The CDR3 nucleotides are TGTGCCAGCAGCAGCAACCGGGACTCGGTTAATGAAAAACTGTTTTTT. This chain joins TRBV5-4 and TRBJ1-4; maybe TRBD1 (5 bases). Germline V lookup: CDR1 SGHNT, CDR2 YYREEE (reference sequence). The length of the CDR3 is 16 residues. With 4 bases removed from V and 4 bases from J, the gap between germline ends came to 17 bases.

The chain uses TRBV5-8 and TRBJ2-3; tentative D call: TRBD2 (6 bases). In germline, CDR1 is SGHTS, CDR2 YDEGEE. Between the trimmed V and J ends, which lost 6 bases and 3 bases, there was a span of 17 bases. CDR3 size: 15 residues. As DNA, the CDR3 is TGTGCCAGCACCTTTTCACTAGCCAAAACAGATACGCAGTATTTT. It is translated as CASTFSLAKTDTQYF.